This T cell receptor beta chain was retrieved from a study of blood T cell repertoires in COVID-19. Study context: Donors in the United States, Italy and Spain gave samples during acute or convalescent COVID-19. From T cells, B-cell-depleted T cells, or PBMCs came the material, which was cDNA or gDNA.

As originally analysed: Cell counts per sample came from amplifying reference gene primers. TCRdb's table, derived via immunoSEQ multiplex PCR, lists solely in-frame clones and lacks some. That table gives V, J and clone size, and the DNA gave D and trimming. The sample has around 94,000 clones, roughly 90% seen once. The CDR3 totals 15 residues. V was pared by 3 bases and J by 2 bases, with 2 bases of the junction left unmatched. Germline V gene data show CDR1 as MDHEN and CDR2 as SYDVKM. Enrolled during active infection, Seattle patients were then followed longitudinally. The sample comprised peripheral blood. V is TRBV28 and J is TRBJ1-5, with 9 bases fitting TRBD1. The sequence came from a woman aged 45-59 years with COVID-19, enrolled during active disease. The CDR3 nucleotides are TGTGCCAGCAGTTTCCGGACAGGGGGCAATCAGCCCCAGCATTTT. Amino acid sequence: CASSFRTGGNQPQHF.